The 16 T cell receptor beta chains reported below all come from one sample, sequenced in a study of CD8 T cells in ankylosing spondylitis. In TCRdb, the 5' RACE reads were re-called with MiXCR into one record per CDR3 protein. The repertoire includes under 200,000 distinct CDR3 sequences, under 14% of them detected once, and approximately 32% sits in the top ten. Sequencing was done on a sample of blood, either unsorted or a sorted T cell fraction (not recorded which). These receptors all come from a male donor with ankylosing spondylitis or in good health (not recorded which).

There are a few counts of this clonotype. This chain connects TRBV20-1 to TRBJ2-5; D possibly matches TRBD1 or TRBD2 (6 bases each). From germline, CDR1 is DFQATT and CDR2 SNEGSKA (reference sequence). The CDR3 sequence is 14 residues long. V was trimmed by 5 bases and J by 3 bases, leaving 16 bases between them. Here the CDR3 DNA reads TGCAGTGCTGGGACTCGGAGGGGGGAAGAGACCCAGTACTTC. Residues: CSAGTRRGEETQYF.

In this sample, this clonotype turned up many times. CDR3 in amino acids: CSAKGRGDTQYF. The CDR3 nucleotides are TGCAGTGCTAAGGGCCGAGGAGATACGCAGTATTTT. The chain links TRBV20-1 to TRBJ2-3; the D is unclear. This CDR3 is built from 12 residues. Germline CDR1 DFQATT, CDR2 SNEGSKA (reference sequence). Between the trimmed V and J ends, which lost 4 bases and 5 bases, there was a span of 10 bases.

This clonotype was found many times. The V call is TRBV6-5, the J call TRBJ2-1, with D possibly matching TRBD2 (6 bases). This CDR3 contains 11 residues. Trimming removed 5 bases from V and 14 bases from J, with 13 bases in between. Germline-derived CDR1 and CDR2 are MNHEY and SVGAGI. This CDR3 is CASSSSGDEFF. The CDR3 DNA is TGTGCCAGCAGTAGTAGCGGAGACGAGTTCTTC.

This clonotype was seen ten or more times. The V gene is TRBV5-1, the J gene TRBJ2-3; D tentatively reads TRBD1 or TRBD2 (6 bases each). CDR1 is SGHRS and CDR2 is YFSETQ in the germline V gene. The CDR3 totals 16 residues. The V end lost 5 bases, the J end lost 2 bases, and 18 bases lay between the germline ends. The CDR3 is CASRIRGGQNTDTQYF. The DNA of the CDR3 is TGCGCCAGCAGAATTAGGGGAGGACAGAACACAGATACGCAGTATTTT.

This clonotype was recorded many times. The chain employs TRBV5-1 and TRBJ2-3, with D tentatively TRBD1 or TRBD2 (5 bases each). V was clipped by 1 base and J by 0 bases, with 9 bases between them. Germline loops: CDR1 SGHRS, CDR2 YFSETQ. The CDR3 totals 15 residues. CDR3 region: CASSLFGASTDTQYF. CDR3 sequence (DNA): TGCGCCAGCAGCTTGTTCGGGGCTAGCACAGATACGCAGTATTTT.

There are a few counts of this clonotype. The gene calls are TRBV7-8 and TRBJ2-3; D perhaps matches TRBD1 (5 bases). CDR3 length equals 14 residues. Germline V gene data show CDR1 as SGHVS and CDR2 as FQNEAQ. The V gene lost 1 base and the J gene lost 6 bases, with 11 bases spanning the gap. For the CDR3, the DNA is TGTGCCAGCAGCTTAGAAGGGGCGAGGGATACGCAGTATTTT. It encodes CASSLEGARDTQYF.

The rearrangement links TRBV30 to TRBJ1-1, with TRBD1 as a possible D gene (6 bases). CDR1 and CDR2 from the germline V gene are GTSNPN and SVGIG (reference sequence). The CDR3 runs to 12 residues. Trimming left V 7 bases short and J 10 bases short, with 19 bases between. CDR3 sequence reads: CASLQGRMVAFF. CDR3 DNA sequence: TGTGCCTCCTTACAGGGAAGGATGGTAGCTTTCTTT.

This clonotype was seen at least ten times. The chain has TRBV5-5 and TRBJ2-7; no firm D call. Looked up from germline, CDR1 is SGHKS and CDR2 is YYEKEE (reference sequence). CDR3 length equals 12 residues. The V end was cut by 0 bases, the J end by 9 bases, with 10 bases between. Here the CDR3 reads CASSLETLGQYF. CDR3 in DNA: TGTGCCAGCAGCTTGGAAACTCTGGGGCAGTACTTC.

This clonotype was found many times. The chain uses TRBV12-3 or TRBV12-4 and TRBJ2-1, with a tentative D call TRBD1 (7 bases). The length of the CDR3 is 14 residues. V dropped 2 bases and J dropped 7 bases, with 12 bases sitting between them. Here the CDR3 DNA reads TGTGCCAGCAGTTTACAACAGGGGAGGAATGAGCAGTTCTTC. Protein product: CASSLQQGRNEQFF.

This clonotype was detected many times. J is TRBJ2-1 and V is TRBV5-1; D unresolved. Germline V CDR1 and CDR2: SGHRS, YFSETQ. Trimming removed 0 bases at V and 5 bases at J, with 12 bases between. The CDR3 has 15 residues. The CDR3 nucleotides read TGCGCCAGCAGCTTGGGACGTACTGTAAACAATGAGCAGTTCTTC. As protein: CASSLGRTVNNEQFF.

This clonotype was seen many times. The chain joins TRBV20-1 to TRBJ2-3, with no clear D. The CDR3 sequence is 12 residues long. Trimming shortened V by 3 bases and J by 1 base, and 5 bases separated the two germline ends. Germline assignment: CDR1 DFQATT and CDR2 SNEGSKA (reference sequence). CDR3 protein: CSASAGTDTQYF. The CDR3 coding sequence is TGCAGTGCTAGTGCGGGCACAGATACGCAGTATTTT.

In its sample, this clonotype was seen many times. The chain recombines TRBV2 with TRBJ1-4; no firm D call. The length of the CDR3 is 16 residues. Trimming removed 2 bases from V and 6 bases from J, with 16 bases in between. Germline V gene data show CDR1 as SNHLY and CDR2 as FYNNEI. The DNA of the CDR3 is TGTGCCAGCAGTGAAACGGACGGATTCAGTCATGAAAAACTGTTTTTT. Translating it yields CASSETDGFSHEKLFF.

This clonotype was counted a few times. This chain uses TRBV5-1 with TRBJ2-7, with D maybe TRBD1 (6 bases). This CDR3 is built from 13 residues. Germline V gives CDR1 SGHRS, CDR2 YFSETQ. V gave up 0 bases and J gave up 7 bases, with 11 bases separating them. The CDR3 is CASSLDRVREQYF. The CDR3 bases are TGCGCCAGCAGCTTGGACAGGGTGAGGGAGCAGTACTTC.

The rearrangement uses TRBV5-1 and TRBJ2-5; a possible D gene is TRBD1 (6 bases). Germline CDR1 and CDR2: SGHRS and YFSETQ. The CDR3 spans 15 residues. V shed 4 bases and J shed 1 base, with 14 bases lying between them. The CDR3 DNA follows: TGCGCCAGCAGCCAAAGGGGGTTCTCCCAAGAGACCCAGTACTTC. Protein sequence: CASSQRGFSQETQYF.

In its sample, this clonotype was seen many times. CDR3 protein: CSATFSGNTEAFF. In DNA, the CDR3 is TGCAGTGCAACGTTTTCGGGGAACACTGAAGCTTTCTTT. The V gene is TRBV20-1, the J gene TRBJ1-1; D gene unclear. The germline V and J ends were trimmed by 6 bases and 1 base, with 12 bases remaining between them. Germline CDR1 DFQATT, CDR2 SNEGSKA (reference sequence). The CDR3 covers 13 residues.

This clonotype has ten or more counts. The V call is TRBV5-1, the J call TRBJ1-1, with D unresolved. Germline CDR1 SGHRS, CDR2 YFSETQ. The CDR3 runs to 13 residues. V lost 0 bases and J 5 bases, leaving 8 bases between the germline ends. The CDR3 DNA is TGCGCCAGCAGCTTGGGGATAAGGACTGAAGCTTTCTTT. As protein: CASSLGIRTEAFF.